Following are 29 T cell receptor beta chains from one sample sequenced in a study of early stage breast cancer tumors. Some clones are missing from TCRdb's copy, which holds only in-frame ones; the method was immunoSEQ multiplex PCR. The sample has about 72,000 clones, approximately 79% seen once. Sequencing used blood. The receptors were sampled from a person aged 55 to 69 with breast cancer.

The chain couples TRBV5-1 to TRBJ1-4, with D maybe TRBD1 (5 bases). This CDR3 comprises 15 residues. CDR1 and CDR2 from the germline V gene are SGHRS and YFSETQ. V gave up 0 bases and J gave up 7 bases, with 13 bases separating them. CDR3 loop: CASSLAGRDGEKLFF. The CDR3 bases are TGCGCCAGCAGCTTGGCCGGGCGGGACGGTGAAAAACTGTTTTTT.

V and J are TRBV28 and TRBJ1-2; D is unresolved. Trimming stripped 6 bases from V and 6 bases from J, with 14 bases between. This CDR3 contains 13 residues. Germline loops: CDR1 MDHEN, CDR2 SYDVKM. For the CDR3, the DNA is TGTGCCAGCAGCACGATCTTGGCGGATGGCTACACCTTC. This codes for CASSTILADGYTF.

The chain combines TRBV30 with TRBJ1-1; D remains unclear. The CDR3 runs to 10 residues. Germline loops: CDR1 GTSNPN, CDR2 SVGIG (reference sequence). The ends were cut back, 5 bases at V and 1 base at J, with 2 bases in the middle. The CDR3 DNA follows: TGTGCCTGGGCGAACACTGAAGCTTTCTTT. The encoded protein is CAWANTEAFF.

The V and J genes are TRBV15 and TRBJ1-5; D unresolved. V was pared by 1 base and J by 5 bases, with 6 bases between. Looked up from germline, CDR1 is LNHNV and CDR2 is YYDKDF (reference sequence). CDR3 size: 13 residues. CDR3 sequence reads: CATSRVLDQPQHF. The CDR3 DNA reads TGTGCCACCAGCAGAGTGTTGGATCAGCCCCAGCATTTT.

CDR3 sequence reads: CASSLDAGRVSYEQYF. The CDR3 coding sequence is TGTGCCAGCAGTTTAGACGCCGGCAGGGTGAGCTACGAGCAGTACTTC. The chain combines TRBV27 with TRBJ2-7; the D gene is possibly TRBD1 (5 bases). V shed 2 bases and J shed 3 bases, with 17 bases lying between them. Germline V gene data show CDR1 as MNHEY and CDR2 as SMNVEV (reference sequence). The CDR3 sequence is 16 residues long.

J is TRBJ2-1 and V is TRBV7-2; 7 bases align to TRBD1. V shed 5 bases and J 15 bases; nucleotides not matched to a gene: 10. The CDR3 sequence is 12 residues long. In germline, CDR1 is SGHTA, CDR2 FQGNSA. The CDR3 sequence is CASSADRVGLFF. CDR3 bases: TGTGCCAGCAGCGCTGACAGGGTTGGTCTGTTCTTC.

This clone showed up just once. The CDR3 here is CASSSDLPAENIQYF. CDR3 bases: TGTGCCAGCAGCTCGGACCTCCCGGCGGAAAACATTCAGTACTTC. This chain uses TRBV7-8 with TRBJ2-4; D gene ambiguous. The V gene's germline CDR1 is SGHVS and CDR2 FQNEAQ. CDR3 length: 15 amino acids. Trimming cost V 4 bases and J 5 bases, with 15 bases left between them.

The rearrangement joins TRBV4-1 to TRBJ2-2; D may correspond to TRBD1 or TRBD2 (5 bases each). Trimming pared 0 bases from V and 9 bases from J, leaving 11 bases between. This CDR3 has 14 amino acids. The V gene's germline CDR1 is MGHRA and CDR2 YSYEKL. The CDR3, as DNA: TGCGCCAGCAGCCAAGATCCAGGGACGAGGGAGCTGTTTTTT. It specifies CASSQDPGTRELFF.

This rearrangement joins TRBV5-1 to TRBJ2-3, with 7 bases fitting TRBD2. Germline CDR1 and CDR2: SGHRS and YFSETQ. The V gene end was trimmed by 4 bases and the J gene end by 3 bases; junction bases not matched to a gene: 5. This CDR3 spans 14 amino acids. CDR3 coding DNA: TGCGCCAGCAGCGGGAGGGGTAGTACAGATACGCAGTATTTT. This codes for CASSGRGSTDTQYF.

This rearrangement joins TRBV28 to TRBJ2-5, with a weak D call TRBD2 (5 bases). This CDR3 contains 15 residues. V dropped 4 bases and J dropped 5 bases, with 17 bases sitting between them. CDR1 and CDR2 from the germline V gene are MDHEN and SYDVKM. CDR3 sequence reads: CASSSRDLGLETQYF. The CDR3 coding sequence is TGTGCCAGCAGTTCGCGCGACCTAGGACTGGAGACCCAGTACTTC.

This clone appeared a few times. The genes are TRBV9 and TRBJ2-7; D is undetermined. The V end lost 3 bases, the J end lost 6 bases, and 13 bases lay between the germline ends. The length of the CDR3 is 13 residues. CDR1 is SGDLS and CDR2 is YYNGEE in the germline V gene. The CDR3 DNA follows: TGTGCCAGCAGCGCATCGCGTAAAGGCGAGCAGTACTTC. Protein: CASSASRKGEQYF.

The rearrangement uses TRBV18 and TRBJ1-5; no firm D call. V was cut by 4 bases and J by 1 base, with 5 bases left in between. This CDR3 has 13 amino acids. Germline lookup yields CDR1 KGHSH and CDR2 LQKENI. CDR3 DNA: TGTGCCAGCTCACGGGGAAGCAATCAGCCCCAGCATTTT. Translated, it gives CASSRGSNQPQHF.

This chain links TRBV6-5 with TRBJ2-7; D gene ambiguous. V dropped 5 bases and J dropped 0 bases, with 11 bases sitting between them. Looked up from germline, CDR1 is MNHEY and CDR2 is SVGAGI. This CDR3 is 14 amino acids long. CDR3 coding DNA: TGTGCCAGCAGTCACGACCAAAGCTCCTACGAGCAGTACTTC. Translated: CASSHDQSSYEQYF.

The gene calls are TRBV19 and TRBJ1-1; D is uncertain. The V and J ends lost 6 bases and 1 base respectively, with 9 bases between them. This CDR3 has 13 amino acids. Germline V CDR1 and CDR2: LNHDA, SQIVND (reference sequence). The CDR3 here is CASRELSNTEAFF. The CDR3 nucleotides read TGTGCCAGTAGGGAGCTCTCGAACACTGAAGCTTTCTTT.

The J gene is TRBJ1-3, the V gene TRBV7-6; 7 bases agree with TRBD1. The CDR3 runs 16 residues. Per the germline V gene, CDR1 is SGHVS and CDR2 is FNYEAQ. V lost 5 bases and J lost 4; bases outside the gene matches: 11. CDR3 loop: CASSVSTGLGGNTIYF. The DNA of the CDR3 is TGTGCCAGCAGCGTCTCGACAGGGTTGGGGGGAAACACCATATATTTT.

The V gene is TRBV27, the J gene TRBJ1-5; 8 bases agree with TRBD1. The CDR3 has 13 residues. Germline loops: CDR1 MNHEY, CDR2 SMNVEV (reference sequence). Losses at the gene ends were 6 bases for V and 7 bases for J; bases not matched to a gene: 5. This CDR3 reads CASRQGAEQPQHF. The CDR3 region has the DNA TGTGCCAGCAGGCAGGGGGCGGAACAGCCCCAGCATTTT.

In its sample, this clone was seen a few times. CDR3 nucleotide sequence: TGTGCCAGTAGTATCCCAGGCGGGACTCAGCCCCAGCATTTT. Translating gives CASSIPGGTQPQHF. The V gene is TRBV6-6, the J gene TRBJ1-5; possibly TRBD1 for D (5 bases). Germline CDR1 MNHNY, CDR2 SVGAGI (reference sequence). V shed 9 bases and J shed 6 bases, with 18 bases lying between them. The CDR3 sequence is 14 residues long.

This clone was observed once. The chain links TRBV2 to TRBJ2-3, with 8 nucleotides matching TRBD1. The V gene end was trimmed by 6 bases and the J gene end by 6 bases; junction bases not matched to a gene: 8. This CDR3 contains 14 residues. Germline loops: CDR1 SNHLY, CDR2 FYNNEI. This CDR3 reads CASRRTGGVDTQYF. The CDR3 DNA follows: TGTGCCAGCAGACGAACAGGGGGAGTGGATACGCAGTATTTT.

The J gene is TRBJ1-1, the V gene TRBV5-1; D is unresolved. Germline assignment: CDR1 SGHRS and CDR2 YFSETQ. This CDR3 is 14 amino acids long. Trimming took 0 bases from V and 1 from J, leaving 7 bases between them. The CDR3 nucleotides are TGCGCCAGCAGCTTGGGAGGAGGGAACACTGAAGCTTTCTTT. It translates to CASSLGGGNTEAFF.

The chain combines TRBV7-2 with TRBJ2-3; no definite D call. Per the germline V gene, CDR1 is SGHTA and CDR2 is FQGNSA. This CDR3 is built from 14 residues. V was shortened by 4 bases and J by 0 bases, with 8 bases between the two germline ends. For the CDR3, the DNA is TGTGCCAGCAGCTCCCCCTCAAGCACAGATACGCAGTATTTT. Its protein is CASSSPSSTDTQYF.

J is TRBJ1-1 and V is TRBV7-2, with no clear D. The CDR3 extends over 14 amino acids. Trimming left V 5 bases short and J 1 base short, with 11 bases between. CDR1 SGHTA and CDR2 FQGNSA come from the germline V gene. This CDR3 is CASSPRSGNTEAFF. As DNA, the CDR3 is TGTGCCAGCAGCCCCAGGAGTGGGAACACTGAAGCTTTCTTT. Variable domain in full (rest from reference TRBV7-2 and TRBJ1-1): GAGVSQSPSNKVTEKGKDVELRCDPISGHTALYWYRQSLGQGLEFLIYFQGNSAPDKSGLPSDRFSAERTGGSVSTLTIQRTQQEDSAVYLCASSPRSGNTEAFFGQGTRLTVV.

The chain uses TRBV11-2 and TRBJ2-2; D is undetermined. The V gene's germline CDR1 is SGHAT and CDR2 FQNNGV. Trimming stripped 1 base from V and 2 bases from J, with 8 bases between. The length of the CDR3 is 15 residues. The CDR3 sequence: CASSLGGPNTGELFF. CDR3 nucleotides: TGTGCCAGCAGCTTAGGAGGACCAAACACCGGGGAGCTGTTTTTT.

This sequence joins TRBV5-1 and TRBJ2-5; 9 bases agree with TRBD2. The V gene's germline CDR1 is SGHRS and CDR2 YFSETQ. J was trimmed by 2 bases and V by 0 bases; bases with no gene match: 8. This CDR3 has 17 residues. CDR3 sequence (DNA): TGCGCCAGCAGCTTGGTTGGCGGGGGGGCTAGGCAAGAGACCCAGTACTTC. It is translated as CASSLVGGGARQETQYF.

V and J are TRBV18 and TRBJ2-1; D is unresolved. Germline CDR1 KGHSH, CDR2 LQKENI. V lost 2 bases to trimming and J lost 10 bases, with 9 bases between them. The CDR3 is 12 amino acids. CDR3 coding DNA: TGTGCCAGCTCACCAGAGAGCAGAGAGCAGTTCTTC. It codes for CASSPESREQFF.

This rearrangement joins TRBV5-4 to TRBJ2-6; D unclear. Germline CDR1 is SGHNT and CDR2 is YYREEE (reference sequence). The ends were cut back, 5 bases at V and 2 bases at J, with 14 bases in the middle. CDR3 length: 16 residues. CDR3 DNA sequence: TGTGCCAGCAGACCCCTGACTCAGACTGGGGCCAACGTCCTGACTTTC. Translation gives CASRPLTQTGANVLTF.

This clone appeared a few times. V is TRBV2 and J is TRBJ1-3, with D perhaps matching TRBD1 (5 bases). The CDR3 runs 13 residues. Per the germline V gene, CDR1 is SNHLY and CDR2 is FYNNEI. V lost 3 bases and J lost 2, with 5 bases in between. The chain's CDR3 is CASSDRAGNTIYF. Here the CDR3 DNA reads TGTGCCAGCAGTGACAGGGCTGGAAACACCATATATTTT.

The chain combines TRBV28 with TRBJ1-2; tentatively, D is TRBD1 (6 bases). The CDR3 covers 13 residues. Germline CDR1 is MDHEN and CDR2 is SYDVKM. The ends were cut back, 5 bases at V and 7 bases at J, with 14 bases in the middle. The CDR3 DNA follows: TGTGCCAGCAGTACCACAGGGATGGTTGGCTACACCTTC. This gives the protein CASSTTGMVGYTF.

The chain combines TRBV5-1 with TRBJ2-7; maybe TRBD1 (6 bases). The CDR3 is 13 residues long. The germline V gene has CDR1 SGHRS and CDR2 YFSETQ. V dropped 5 bases and J dropped 5 bases, with 14 bases sitting between them. DNA of the CDR3: TGCGCCAGCAGACCGACAGGAACAAACGAGCAGTACTTC. Protein product: CASRPTGTNEQYF. Complete variable domain (other parts from reference TRBV5-1 and TRBJ2-7): KAGVTQTPRYLIKTRGQQVTLSCSPISGHRSVSWYQQTPGQGLQFLFEYFSETQRNKGNFPGRFSGRQFSNSRSEMNVSTLELGDSALYLCASRPTGTNEQYFGPGTRLTVT.

V usage is TRBV7-2 and J usage is TRBJ2-2; D remains ambiguous. The V gene lost 5 bases and the J gene lost 4 bases, with 8 bases spanning the gap. Looked up from germline, CDR1 is SGHTA and CDR2 is FQGNSA. CDR3 length: 13 amino acids. The CDR3 DNA follows: TGTGCCAGCAGCACCATGACCACCGGGGAGCTGTTTTTT. It codes for CASSTMTTGELFF.